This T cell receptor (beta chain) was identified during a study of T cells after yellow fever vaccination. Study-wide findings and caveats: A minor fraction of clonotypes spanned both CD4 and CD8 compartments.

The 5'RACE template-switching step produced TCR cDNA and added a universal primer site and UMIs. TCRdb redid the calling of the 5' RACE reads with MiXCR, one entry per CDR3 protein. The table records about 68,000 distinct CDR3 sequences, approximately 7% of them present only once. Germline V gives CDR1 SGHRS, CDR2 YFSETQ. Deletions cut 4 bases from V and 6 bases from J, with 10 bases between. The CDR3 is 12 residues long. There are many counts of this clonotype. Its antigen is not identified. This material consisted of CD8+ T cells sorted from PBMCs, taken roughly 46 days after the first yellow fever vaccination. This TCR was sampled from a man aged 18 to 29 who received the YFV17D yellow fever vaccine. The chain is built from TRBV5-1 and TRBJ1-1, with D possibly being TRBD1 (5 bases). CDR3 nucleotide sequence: TGCGCCAGCAGCAGGGGCCAAGCTGAAGCTTTCTTT. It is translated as CASSRGQAEAFF.